These 30 T cell receptor beta chains were all obtained from the same sample, sequenced in a study of human T cells and chemical hapten exposure. As for time point: patch test 2, 6 weeks after DPC sensitization. The treatment was: therapeutic diphenylcyclopropenone sensitization with weekly scalp DPC. In TCRdb, the RACE reads were re-called with MiXCR into one record per CDR3 protein. The sample carries about 140,000 distinct CDR3 sequences, roughly 12% recorded once. The sample was whole blood, taken in connection with sensitization to the hapten diphenylcyclopropenone (DPC). The receptors here all came from a woman between 50 and 59 years old with alopecia areata. Some clones in this sample may be carry-over from other donors' samples.

The chain uses TRBV9 and TRBJ2-3, with TRBD2 identical over 9 bases. Germline assignment: CDR1 SGDLS and CDR2 YYNGEE. J lost 2 bases, V lost 6 bases, and 4 bases had no gene match. This CDR3 contains 14 residues. CDR3 in amino acids: CASKASGNTDTQYF. The CDR3 DNA follows: TGTGCCAGCAAGGCTAGCGGGAACACAGATACGCAGTATTTT.

This clonotype was recorded at least ten times. The rearrangement joins TRBV6-2 or TRBV6-3 to TRBJ2-4; TRBD2 is a possible D gene (5 bases). The CDR3 length is 16 residues. V lost 5 bases and J 6 bases, leaving 20 bases between the germline ends. Germline V lookup: CDR1 MNHEY, CDR2 SVGEGT. The CDR3 protein is CASSPTSDGRANIQYF. Written as DNA, the CDR3 is TGTGCCAGCAGTCCTACCTCGGACGGGCGGGCAAACATTCAGTACTTC.

This clonotype was observed many times. The V gene is TRBV11-2, the J gene TRBJ2-1, with a tentative D call TRBD2 (5 bases). The CDR3 is 15 residues long. Germline CDR1 reads SGHAT; CDR2 reads FQNNGV. Between the trimmed V and J ends, which lost 8 bases and 6 bases, there was a span of 20 bases. This chain's CDR3 is CASARAGGQSNEQFF. The CDR3 coding sequence is TGTGCCAGCGCTAGGGCGGGCGGGCAGAGCAATGAGCAGTTCTTC.

This clonotype was counted many times. The chain uses TRBV7-2 and TRBJ2-5, with D perhaps matching TRBD1 (6 bases). Germline CDR1 SGHTA, CDR2 FQGNSA. Trimming took off 5 bases at V and 4 bases at J, with 14 bases between the two ends. CDR3 length: 14 residues. The CDR3 DNA follows: TGTGCCAGCAGCACGCACAGGGCTCGAGAGACCCAGTACTTC. Its translation: CASSTHRARETQYF.

This clonotype occurred a few times. The chain recombines TRBV6-2 or TRBV6-3 with TRBJ2-3; 8 bases map to TRBD2. Germline trimming cut 10 bases from V and 6 bases from J; bases unmatched to any gene: 15. The germline V gene has CDR1 MNHEY and CDR2 SVGEGT. The CDR3 sequence is 15 residues long. CDR3 loop: CAINRSPGGFDTQYF. The CDR3, as DNA: TGTGCCATCAACCGAAGCCCGGGAGGGTTTGATACGCAGTATTTT.

This clonotype has at least ten counts. The V gene is TRBV9, the J gene TRBJ2-3, with D uncertain. The CDR3 spans 17 residues. The germline CDR1 and CDR2 sequences are SGDLS and YYNGEE. Trimming stripped 4 bases from V and 1 base from J, with 19 bases between. The CDR3: CASSPRLHPGGTDTQYF. The DNA of the CDR3 is TGTGCCAGCAGCCCCAGACTCCACCCTGGGGGCACAGATACGCAGTATTTT.

The table lists this clonotype with a few counts. The chain recombines TRBV3-1 with TRBJ2-1; 11 nucleotides line up with TRBD2. Trimming took 1 base from V and 2 from J; bases not matched to a gene: 10. The germline gives CDR1 LGHDT, CDR2 YNNKEL (reference sequence). This CDR3 has 19 residues. The CDR3 bases are TGTGCCAGCAGCCAAGCTGCGGGGCCACTAGCGGGGGCCTACAATGAGCAGTTCTTC. It yields the protein CASSQAAGPLAGAYNEQFF.

The V gene is TRBV5-1, the J gene TRBJ2-7, with D perhaps assigned TRBD1 or TRBD2 (5 bases each). The V end lost 4 bases, the J end lost 3 bases, and 14 bases lay between the germline ends. CDR1 and CDR2 from the germline V gene are SGHRS and YFSETQ. This CDR3 is 14 amino acids long. CDR3 nucleotide sequence: TGCGCCAGCAGCCCGCCCGACAGCGGCTACGAGCAGTACTTC. This encodes CASSPPDSGYEQYF.

This clonotype was recorded at least ten times. The chain joins TRBV3-1 to TRBJ2-2; possibly TRBD2 for D (5 bases). V dropped 4 bases and J dropped 6 bases, with 12 bases sitting between them. The length of the CDR3 is 14 residues. Germline CDR1 LGHDT, CDR2 YNNKEL (reference sequence). DNA for the CDR3: TGTGCCAGCAGCCCTCCCGGGGTGGCCGGGGAGCTGTTTTTT. This codes for CASSPPGVAGELFF.

This clonotype came up a few times. V and J are TRBV7-2 and TRBJ2-4; D is possibly TRBD2 (7 bases). The V end lost 5 bases, the J end lost 2 bases, and 16 bases lay between the germline ends. Germline V gives CDR1 SGHTA, CDR2 FQGNSA. This CDR3 is 16 amino acids long. CDR3 sequence: CASSPGGLATKNIQYF. The CDR3 DNA is TGTGCCAGCAGCCCGGGGGGCCTAGCGACCAAAAACATTCAGTACTTC.

Only a few counts were recorded for this clonotype. The J gene is TRBJ1-5, the V gene TRBV2; D not certain. This CDR3 is 13 amino acids long. Per the germline V gene, CDR1 is SNHLY and CDR2 is FYNNEI. Trimming left V 4 bases short and J 5 bases short, with 9 bases between. The CDR3 DNA reads TGTGCCAGCAGTGCTCAGGACCATCAGCCCCAGCATTTT. It translates to CASSAQDHQPQHF.

In this sample, this clonotype turned up many times. The chain has TRBV6-2 or TRBV6-3 and TRBJ1-5; 8 bases match TRBD1. The germline gives CDR1 MNHEY, CDR2 SVGEGT. This CDR3 is built from 17 residues. Germline trimming cut 10 bases from V and 2 bases from J; bases unmatched to any gene: 16. The CDR3 loop is CATLSRFQGAGNQPQHF. CDR3 bases: TGTGCCACCCTCTCAAGGTTTCAGGGGGCAGGCAATCAGCCCCAGCATTTT.

This chain uses TRBV18 with TRBJ2-3; D remains ambiguous. This CDR3 comprises 15 residues. Germline values: CDR1 KGHSH, CDR2 LQKENI. Trimming left V 1 base short and J 2 bases short, with 10 bases between. The CDR3 loop reads CASSPQGTDTDTQYF. CDR3 nucleotide sequence: TGTGCCAGCTCACCACAGGGAACGGACACAGATACGCAGTATTTT.

The chain combines TRBV20-1 with TRBJ1-2; 11 bases are shared with TRBD1. The CDR3 has 13 residues. The V segment lost 3 bases and the J segment 6 bases; nucleotides outside the gene matches: 3. Germline values: CDR1 DFQATT, CDR2 SNEGSKA (reference sequence). In DNA, the CDR3 is TGCAGTGCTAGGGGGACAGGGGGTCATGGCTACACCTTC. The encoded protein is CSARGTGGHGYTF.

V and J are TRBV20-1 and TRBJ2-5; D is uncertain. The DNA end favors TRBJ2-1, so the J call may be wrong. CDR3 length: 15 residues. The germline V gene has CDR1 DFQATT and CDR2 SNEGSKA (reference sequence). The CDR3: CSARTSDTYKETQFF. As DNA, the CDR3 is TGCAGTGCTCGGACGAGCGACACGTACAAGGAGACCCAGTTCTTC.

This clonotype occurred many times. The rearrangement uses TRBV5-6 and TRBJ1-1; D is ambiguous. CDR1 is SGHDT, CDR2 YYEEEE, per germline. CDR3 size: 13 residues. V dropped 5 bases and J dropped 0 bases, with 8 bases sitting between them. CDR3 DNA sequence: TGTGCCAGCAGGAGTGGGATGAACACTGAAGCTTTCTTT. Its translation is CASRSGMNTEAFF.

V usage is TRBV21-1 and J usage is TRBJ2-2; TRBD2 is taken as the D call from the table, unchecked against the DNA. TRBV21-1 is a pseudogene. This CDR3 has 20 residues. In DNA form, the CDR3 reads TGTGCCAGCAGCAAAGTTAAAGGACTAGCGGGCCAACCGAACACCGGGGAGCTGTTTTTT. This translates into CASSKVKGLAGQPNTGELFF.

The chain uses TRBV3-1 and TRBJ2-1; unclear D gene. This CDR3 spans 15 amino acids. V was cut by 0 bases and J by 0 bases, with 6 bases left in between. Germline V lookup: CDR1 LGHDT, CDR2 YNNKEL (reference sequence). DNA for the CDR3: TGTGCCAGCAGCCAAGATCCCTACTCCTACAATGAGCAGTTCTTC. Its protein product is CASSQDPYSYNEQFF.

The gene calls are TRBV7-9 and TRBJ2-2; D is unclear. The CDR3 is 10 amino acids. The germline V gene encodes CDR1 SEHNR and CDR2 FQNEAQ (reference sequence). V was cut by 5 bases and J by 6 bases, with 1 base left in between. CDR3 nucleotide sequence: TGTGCCAGCAGCGCCGGGGAGCTGTTTTTT. Translated, it gives CASSAGELFF. Supplemented by reference TRBV7-9 and TRBJ2-2, the full variable domain reads DTGVSQNPRHKITKRGQNVTFRCDPISEHNRLYWYRQTLGQGPEFLTYFQNEAQLEKSRLLSDRFSAERPKGSFSTLEIQRTEQGDSAMYLCASSAGELFFGEGSRLTVL.

This chain connects TRBV27 to TRBJ2-6; D call uncertain. CDR1 and CDR2 (germline): MNHEY, SMNVEV (reference sequence). V was shortened by 3 bases and J by 0 bases, with 6 bases between the two germline ends. The CDR3 loop spans 15 amino acids. The CDR3 DNA reads as TGTGCCAGCAGTTTGTGGGACTCTGGGGCCAACGTCCTGACTTTC. Translating gives CASSLWDSGANVLTF.

This clonotype has only a few counts. The CDR3 bases are TGTGCCACCAAACTCGGGACTAGAGGCACAGATACGCAGTATTTT. Translation: CATKLGTRGTDTQYF. The rearrangement joins TRBV19 to TRBJ2-3; 8 bases fit TRBD2. CDR1 and CDR2 from the germline V gene are LNHDA and SQIVND (reference sequence). The CDR3 runs 15 residues. Trimming took 10 bases from V and 1 from J; bases not matched to a gene: 10.

This clonotype has ten or more counts. The chain employs TRBV27 and TRBJ2-1, with 7 bases fitting TRBD1. Germline loops: CDR1 MNHEY, CDR2 SMNVEV (reference sequence). The CDR3 is made up of 14 amino acids. The J segment lost 5 bases and the V segment lost 6 bases, leaving 7 bases of the junction unmatched. CDR3 DNA sequence: TGTGCCAGCAGGGCAGGGGGAGTAAACAATGAGCAGTTCTTC. Translated, it gives CASRAGGVNNEQFF.

This rearrangement joins TRBV29-1 to TRBJ1-1, with 10 bases lining up with TRBD1. Germline V CDR1 and CDR2: SQVTM, ANQGSEA. The trim removed 6 bases at V and 7 bases at J, leaving 8 bases unmatched. The CDR3 covers 13 residues. The CDR3 DNA reads TGCAGCGTCTTGACAGGGGGCGCGGTTGAAGCTTTCTTT. Protein product: CSVLTGGAVEAFF. Full variable domain (missing parts from reference TRBV29-1 and TRBJ1-1): SAVISQKPSRDICQRGTSLTIQCQVDSQVTMMFWYRQQPGQSLTLIATANQGSEATYESGFVIDKFPISRPNLTFSTLTVSNMSPEDSSIYLCSVLTGGAVEAFFGQGTRLTVV.

At least ten counts were recorded for this clonotype. V usage is TRBV7-9 and J usage is TRBJ2-7; the match to TRBD2 covers 8 bases. There are 15 residues in the CDR3. CDR1 and CDR2 from the germline V gene are SEHNR and FQNEAQ (reference sequence). V lost 3 bases, J lost 4 bases, and 8 bases stayed unmatched. CDR3 protein: CASSFSGSSRYEQYF. CDR3 nucleotides: TGTGCCAGCAGCTTCAGCGGGAGCTCCCGTTACGAGCAGTACTTC.

The chain couples TRBV18 to TRBJ1-2; 7 bases fit TRBD1. Germline values: CDR1 KGHSH, CDR2 LQKENI. J lost 3 bases, V lost 6 bases, and 19 bases had no gene match. The CDR3 has 18 residues. The CDR3 protein is CASSPTGSGTALDYGYTF. The CDR3 DNA follows: TGTGCCAGCTCGCCCACAGGTAGTGGGACAGCTCTCGACTATGGCTACACCTTC.

The table lists this clonotype with many counts. The chain is built from TRBV5-1 and TRBJ1-1, with D unclear. The CDR3 has 14 residues. CDR1 and CDR2 (germline): SGHRS, YFSETQ. V shed 0 bases and J shed 1 base, with 7 bases lying between them. The CDR3 nucleotides are TGCGCCAGCAGCTTGGAACCGCAGAACACTGAAGCTTTCTTT. Translated: CASSLEPQNTEAFF.

This rearrangement joins TRBV6-5 to TRBJ2-3; 14 bases match TRBD2. The ends lost 0 bases at V and 6 bases at J; junction bases unmatched: 11. In germline, CDR1 is MNHEY, CDR2 SVGAGI. The CDR3 is 19 amino acids. Here the CDR3 reads CASSYSIRLAGGPGDTQYF. DNA for the CDR3: TGTGCCAGCAGTTACTCGATCAGACTAGCGGGAGGGCCAGGTGATACGCAGTATTTT.

This clonotype has ten or more counts. This chain joins TRBV7-2 and TRBJ2-3, with TRBD2 as a possible D gene (5 bases). V lost 1 base and J lost 2, with 7 bases in between. Germline V lookup: CDR1 SGHTA, CDR2 FQGNSA. CDR3 length: 14 amino acids. The DNA of the CDR3 is TGTGCCAGCAGCTTAGACGGGATCACAGATACGCAGTATTTT. This gives the protein CASSLDGITDTQYF. Based on the CDR3 plus reference TRBV7-2 and TRBJ2-3, the full variable domain is GAGVSQSPSNKVTEKGKDVELRCDPISGHTALYWYRQSLGQGLEFLIYFQGNSAPDKSGLPSDRFSAERTGGSVSTLTIQRTQQEDSAVYLCASSLDGITDTQYFGPGTRLTVL.

The J gene is TRBJ2-1, the V gene TRBV11-2, with no clear D. V gave up 2 bases and J gave up 0 bases, with 11 bases separating them. The CDR3 is made up of 16 amino acids. Per the germline V gene, CDR1 is SGHAT and CDR2 is FQNNGV. Written as DNA, the CDR3 is TGTGCCAGCAGCTTAAACGGCGCCTTCTCCTACAATGAGCAGTTCTTC. Protein: CASSLNGAFSYNEQFF. Combining the CDR3 with reference TRBV11-2 and TRBJ2-1 gives the whole variable domain EAGVAQSPRYKIIEKRQSVAFWCNPISGHATLYWYQQILGQGPKLLIQFQNNGVVDDSQLPKDRFSAERLKGVDSTLKIQPAKLEDSAVYLCASSLNGAFSYNEQFFGPGTRLTVL.

This clonotype was seen repeatedly, ten times or more. The chain recombines TRBV10-3 with TRBJ2-7, with a weak D call TRBD2 (5 bases). The CDR3 is made up of 14 amino acids. Germline V CDR1 and CDR2: ENHRY, SYGVKD. Trimming shortened V by 2 bases and J by 1 base, and 9 bases separated the two germline ends. This CDR3 reads CAISEIGGSYEQYF. The DNA of the CDR3 is TGTGCCATCAGTGAGATCGGCGGGTCCTACGAGCAGTACTTC.